Below are 13 T cell receptor beta chains sequenced from a single sample in a study of OX40 agonist ivuxolimab in advanced cancers. The method was immunoSEQ multiplex PCR; TCRdb's version includes in-frame clones alone and lacks a portion of them. Among about 22,000 clones, approximately 84% were seen once, and the ten largest hold around a third. The source was CD4+ or CD8+ T cells sorted from blood, collected in a trial of the OX40 agonist ivuxolimab. All receptors come from an adult with an advanced solid tumor such as melanoma, head and neck, liver or kidney cancer.

The chain is built from TRBV10-3 and TRBJ2-7; possibly TRBD1 for D (8 bases). The CDR3 consists of 15 residues. Trimming shortened V by 3 bases and J by 3 bases, and 15 bases separated the two germline ends. Germline loops: CDR1 ENHRY, CDR2 SYGVKD. CDR3 sequence (DNA): TGTGCCATCAGTGAAACGACAGGGGAGGGCTACGAGCAGTACTTC. It encodes CAISETTGEGYEQYF.

This chain uses TRBV6-1 with TRBJ1-2, with 7 bases matching TRBD1. Germline-derived CDR1 and CDR2 are MNHNS and SASEGT. V lost 1 base, J lost 11 bases, and 7 bases stayed unmatched. There are 13 residues in the CDR3. Written as DNA, the CDR3 is TGTGCCAGCAGTGAAGGTGGGACAGCCTGGTACACCTTC. It is translated as CASSEGGTAWYTF.

This chain connects TRBV7-3 to TRBJ2-3, with TRBD2 identical over 12 bases. After removal of 5 bases from V and 12 bases from J, the junction contained 15 bases not matched to a gene. CDR1 is SGHTA and CDR2 is FQGTGA in the germline V gene. This CDR3 comprises 16 residues. CDR3 sequence reads: CASSPRTSGTLGGQYF. Written as DNA, the CDR3 is TGTGCCAGCAGCCCTCGGACTAGCGGGACTCTCGGGGGACAGTATTTT. Full variable domain (rest looked up from reference TRBV7-3 and TRBJ2-3): GAGVSQTPSNKVTEKGKYVELRCDPISGHTALYWYRQSLGQGPEFLIYFQGTGAADDSGLPNDRFFAVRPEGSVSTLKIQRTERGDSAVYLCASSPRTSGTLGGQYFGPGTRLTVL.

This rearrangement joins TRBV7-8 to TRBJ1-6; D is unclear. The V end lost 5 bases, the J end lost 7 bases, and 9 bases lay between the germline ends. The CDR3 is made up of 13 amino acids. Germline V CDR1 and CDR2: SGHVS, FQNEAQ. The CDR3 region is CASSPEVNSPLHF. DNA of the CDR3: TGTGCCAGCAGCCCCGAAGTAAATTCACCCCTCCACTTT.

V gene TRBV15 combines with J gene TRBJ1-2; D ambiguous. V dropped 5 bases and J dropped 2 bases, with 9 bases sitting between them. Germline V lookup: CDR1 LNHNV, CDR2 YYDKDF (reference sequence). The CDR3 spans 13 residues. The CDR3 DNA follows: TGTGCCACCAGCTACGCGGGGAACTATGGCTACACCTTC. This sequence encodes CATSYAGNYGYTF.

The chain carries TRBV7-9 and TRBJ2-5; unclear D gene. CDR3 size: 12 residues. Germline V CDR1 and CDR2: SEHNR, FQNEAQ (reference sequence). V was trimmed by 4 bases and J by 11 bases, leaving 14 bases between them. The CDR3, as DNA: TGTGCCAGCAGCTCCCTGATTTTAGAGCAGTACTTC. Its translation is CASSSLILEQYF.

The J gene is TRBJ2-1, the V gene TRBV9; 7 bases line up with TRBD1. The CDR3 spans 15 residues. Germline CDR1 is SGDLS and CDR2 is YYNGEE. The V and J ends lost 5 bases and 1 base, in that order; junction bases with no gene match: 6. The CDR3 nucleotides are TGTGCCAGCAGTGTGGGACAGAATTCCTACAATGAGCAGTTCTTC. Translation gives CASSVGQNSYNEQFF. Together with reference TRBV9 and TRBJ2-1, the CDR3 gives the full variable domain: DSGVTQTPKHLITATGQRVTLRCSPRSGDLSVYWYQQSLDQGLQFLIQYYNGEERAKGNILERFSAQQFPDLHSELNLSSLELGDSALYFCASSVGQNSYNEQFFGPGTRLTVL.

The chain is built from TRBV7-8 and TRBJ2-3, with 7 bases aligning to TRBD1. The CDR3 has 13 residues. Germline V gene lookup returns CDR1 SGHVS and CDR2 FQNEAQ. After removal of 8 bases from V and 5 bases from J, the junction contained 7 bases not matched to a gene. CDR3 in amino acids: CASDRVQGDTQYF. The CDR3 nucleotides are TGTGCCAGCGACAGGGTCCAGGGAGATACGCAGTATTTT.

This clone was recorded only once. This sequence joins TRBV19 and TRBJ2-3; D might be TRBD2 (5 bases). Germline V gene lookup returns CDR1 LNHDA and CDR2 SQIVND (reference sequence). The CDR3 extends over 16 amino acids. Trimming pared 3 bases from V and 1 base from J, leaving 14 bases between. CDR3 loop: CASSISSGLGTDTQYF. The DNA for the CDR3 is TGTGCCAGTAGTATTTCTTCGGGGTTAGGCACAGATACGCAGTATTTT.

The rearrangement uses TRBV4-1 and TRBJ1-1; tentative D call: TRBD1 (5 bases). Trimming took off 3 bases at V and 2 bases at J, with 10 bases between the two ends. The V gene's germline CDR1 is MGHRA and CDR2 YSYEKL. CDR3 size: 14 residues. CDR3: CASSHGALNTEAFF. The CDR3 DNA reads TGCGCCAGCAGCCATGGGGCCTTAAACACTGAAGCTTTCTTT.

The rearrangement joins TRBV27 to TRBJ2-7, with a tentative D call TRBD1 (6 bases). V was pared by 4 bases and J by 0 bases, with 10 bases between. The CDR3 totals 14 residues. Per the germline V gene, CDR1 is MNHEY and CDR2 is SMNVEV (reference sequence). The CDR3 sequence is CASSWATGSYEQYF. DNA of the CDR3: TGTGCCAGCAGTTGGGCGACAGGCTCCTACGAGCAGTACTTC.

V usage is TRBV9 and J usage is TRBJ2-1; 7 nucleotides line up with TRBD1. V dropped 4 bases and J dropped 0; count of bases not matched to a gene: 7. Germline V gene lookup returns CDR1 SGDLS and CDR2 YYNGEE. The CDR3 totals 16 residues. The CDR3 region is CASSPYRDSSYNEQFF. Written as DNA, the CDR3 is TGTGCCAGCAGCCCGTACAGGGACAGCTCCTACAATGAGCAGTTCTTC.

This clone was observed once. The chain is built from TRBV5-1 and TRBJ2-3, with 13 bases aligning to TRBD2. The CDR3 loop spans 16 amino acids. CDR1 and CDR2 (germline): SGHRS, YFSETQ. V dropped 3 bases and J dropped 4; count of bases not matched to a gene: 5. CDR3 in amino acids: CASSWTSGGPADTQYF. CDR3 DNA: TGCGCCAGCAGCTGGACTAGCGGGGGTCCGGCAGATACGCAGTATTTT.